The 27 T cell receptor beta chains below all came from one sample that was sequenced in a study of lymphopenia after photon versus proton radiotherapy. Generated by immunoSEQ multiplex PCR, the TCRdb table keeps only in-frame clones and is missing some. The sample consists of 20,000 to 25,000 clones, 80% to 95% of them appearing once. The specimen comprised peripheral blood, sampled from a patient treated with proton-based radiotherapy. These receptors were taken from a woman between 65 and 79 years old with pancreatic cancer. Some clones in this sample may be carry-over from other donors' samples.

The chain recombines TRBV6-1 with TRBJ1-3; no clear D gene. The germline V and J ends were trimmed by 7 bases and 2 bases, with 6 bases remaining between them. The germline V gene encodes CDR1 MNHNS and CDR2 SASEGT. CDR3 size: 12 residues. The CDR3 protein is CASKATGNTIYF. In DNA, the CDR3 is TGTGCCAGCAAGGCAACTGGAAACACCATATATTTT.

In its sample, this clone was seen a few times. The chain employs TRBV6-4 and TRBJ2-1, with unresolved D. The V gene's germline CDR1 is MRHNA and CDR2 SNTAGT. The CDR3 sequence is 13 residues long. V gave up 5 bases and J gave up 9 bases, with 14 bases separating them. CDR3 in DNA: TGTGCCAGCAGTCCTACGAGGAGCACTGAGCAGTTCTTC. It encodes CASSPTRSTEQFF.

The rearrangement links TRBV5-4 to TRBJ2-7; 7 positions match TRBD2. The J segment lost 3 bases and the V segment lost 4 bases, leaving 13 bases of the junction unmatched. The CDR3 has 16 amino acids. CDR1 and CDR2 (germline): SGHNT, YYREEE (reference sequence). Here the CDR3 DNA reads TGTGCCAGCAGCCTGGGGGGGAAGGTACTGGGCTACGAGCAGTACTTC. Residues: CASSLGGKVLGYEQYF.

The rearrangement uses TRBV30 and TRBJ1-1; unclear D gene. CDR3 length equals 14 residues. V was trimmed by 0 bases and J by 6 bases, leaving 14 bases between them. Germline V CDR1 and CDR2: GTSNPN, SVGIG (reference sequence). Written as DNA, the CDR3 is TGTGCCTGGAGTGTACCCTCCATGCGGGCTGAAGCTTTCTTT. Its translation is CAWSVPSMRAEAFF.

The chain carries TRBV4-1 and TRBJ2-1; 8 nucleotides agree with TRBD1. The CDR3 runs 18 residues. Germline lookup yields CDR1 MGHRA and CDR2 YSYEKL. V shed 3 bases and J 6 bases; nucleotides not matched to a gene: 16. The DNA for the CDR3 is TGCGCCAGCAGCCATATCCTTCCTGACAGGGGAAGGGGCAATGAGCAGTTCTTC. This gives the protein CASSHILPDRGRGNEQFF.

In DNA, the CDR3 is TGTGCCAGCAGTTTAGATCTGGGATCGGACACTGAAGCTTTCTTT. Its protein is CASSLDLGSDTEAFF. The chain links TRBV27 to TRBJ1-1; D is undetermined. The V gene lost 2 bases and the J gene lost 3 bases, with 13 bases spanning the gap. Germline CDR1 is MNHEY and CDR2 is SMNVEV (reference sequence). This CDR3 has 15 residues.

The chain joins TRBV19 to TRBJ1-5; D gene unclear. V lost 3 bases, J lost 0 bases, and 9 bases lay in between. Per the germline V gene, CDR1 is LNHDA and CDR2 is SQIVND (reference sequence). This CDR3 is 15 amino acids long. The CDR3: CASSITQYSNQPQHF. In DNA, the CDR3 is TGTGCCAGTAGTATCACACAATATAGCAATCAGCCCCAGCATTTT.

J is TRBJ1-3 and V is TRBV28; no clear D gene. Per the germline V gene, CDR1 is MDHEN and CDR2 is SYDVKM. The CDR3 sequence is 16 residues long. The V and J ends lost 5 bases and 4 bases respectively, with 18 bases between them. CDR3 protein: CASSRSDGWTGNTIYF. CDR3 in DNA: TGTGCCAGCAGTCGCTCCGACGGGTGGACGGGAAACACCATATATTTT.

V usage is TRBV29-1 and J usage is TRBJ1-4, with 10 bases matching TRBD1. The CDR3 spans 12 residues. CDR1 and CDR2 from the germline V gene are SQVTM and ANQGSEA. V dropped 7 bases and J dropped 8; count of bases not matched to a gene: 4. CDR3 in DNA: TGCAGCGCAGGGACAGGGGTGGAAAAACTGTTTTTT. It specifies CSAGTGVEKLFF.

The genes are TRBV2 and TRBJ2-7, with TRBD1 as a possible D gene (6 bases). The V gene's germline CDR1 is SNHLY and CDR2 FYNNEI. The CDR3 contains 13 residues. Trimming took off 6 bases at V and 0 bases at J, with 9 bases between the two ends. For the CDR3, the DNA is TGTGCCAGCAGACAGGGATACTCCTACGAGCAGTACTTC. Amino acid sequence: CASRQGYSYEQYF.

The chain recombines TRBV29-1 with TRBJ2-1; TRBD2 matches 15 bases. The CDR3 extends over 20 amino acids. V was pared by 4 bases and J by 7 bases, with 20 bases of the junction left unmatched. The V gene's germline CDR1 is SQVTM and CDR2 ANQGSEA. The CDR3 coding sequence is TGCAGCGTTGTCTTGATGTCGGTACGGACTAGCGGGAGGGTGGGGAATGAGCAGTTCTTC. Translated, it gives CSVVLMSVRTSGRVGNEQFF.

V gene TRBV7-6 combines with J gene TRBJ2-2; 8 nucleotides match TRBD2. Germline-derived CDR1 and CDR2 are SGHVS and FNYEAQ. This CDR3 is 14 amino acids long. With V trimmed by 9 bases and J by 6 bases, 9 bases remained unmatched. The CDR3 loop is CASAVGREAGELFF. CDR3 nucleotide sequence: TGTGCCAGTGCGGTCGGGCGGGAGGCCGGGGAGCTGTTTTTT.

The CDR3 coding sequence is TGTGCCAGCAGCTTGTTTTCGGGGCTGAACACTGAAGCTTTCTTT. This encodes CASSLFSGLNTEAFF. This chain joins TRBV5-6 and TRBJ1-1; possibly TRBD1 for D (5 bases). The germline gives CDR1 SGHDT, CDR2 YYEEEE. The CDR3 extends over 15 amino acids. V was shortened by 1 base and J by 0 bases, with 10 bases between the two germline ends.

This chain joins TRBV5-6 and TRBJ2-7; D is unresolved. Germline V CDR1 and CDR2: SGHDT, YYEEEE. V gave up 2 bases and J gave up 2 bases, with 5 bases separating them. The CDR3 extends over 12 amino acids. CDR3 in DNA: TGTGCCAGCAGCTTATCGGCCTACGAGCAGTACTTC. Protein: CASSLSAYEQYF.

V and J are TRBV18 and TRBJ1-1, with D perhaps matching TRBD1 (6 bases). The CDR3 totals 13 residues. From germline, CDR1 is KGHSH and CDR2 LQKENI. Trimming took off 6 bases at V and 5 bases at J, with 13 bases between the two ends. The DNA of the CDR3 is TGTGCCAGCTCGCGCCAGGGGTCGACTGAAGCTTTCTTT. The encoded protein is CASSRQGSTEAFF.

V is TRBV10-2 and J is TRBJ2-2; D gene unclear. This CDR3 has 15 amino acids. Trimming removed 4 bases from V and 4 bases from J, with 13 bases in between. From germline, CDR1 is WSHSY and CDR2 SAAADI. The CDR3 loop reads CASSVGGVGTGELFF. CDR3 nucleotide sequence: TGCGCCAGCAGTGTCGGTGGGGTTGGCACCGGGGAGCTGTTTTTT.

The chain recombines TRBV18 with TRBJ1-2; 9 positions agree with TRBD1. Looked up from germline, CDR1 is KGHSH and CDR2 is LQKENI. J was trimmed by 4 bases and V by 3 bases; bases with no gene match: 3. The CDR3 length is 14 residues. The chain's CDR3 is CASSPPGQGYGYTF. The CDR3 DNA reads as TGTGCCAGCTCACCCCCGGGACAGGGCTATGGCTACACCTTC.

This chain connects TRBV19 to TRBJ2-1; 11 bases are a match to TRBD2. Germline V gene lookup returns CDR1 LNHDA and CDR2 SQIVND (reference sequence). This CDR3 comprises 20 residues. Germline trimming cut 5 bases from V and 1 base from J; bases unmatched to any gene: 16. The CDR3 DNA sequence: TGTGCCAGTAGTGTCGGGACTAGCGGCTCGTTTGGGAGGTCCTACAATGAGCAGTTCTTC. As protein: CASSVGTSGSFGRSYNEQFF.

The chain employs TRBV7-2 and TRBJ2-1; 8 nucleotides align to TRBD2. J lost 8 bases, V lost 8 bases, and 8 bases had no gene match. Per germline, CDR1 SGHTA and CDR2 FQGNSA. The CDR3 consists of 13 residues. CDR3 sequence: CASRSGIIHEQFF. CDR3 DNA sequence: TGTGCCAGCCGTAGCGGGATCATCCATGAGCAGTTCTTC.

The CDR3 DNA is TGTGCCAGTAGTATAGGCAGGGGGAACACTGAAGCTTTCTTT. Protein sequence: CASSIGRGNTEAFF. This chain uses TRBV19 with TRBJ1-1, with a weak D call TRBD1 (6 bases). CDR3 length: 14 amino acids. The V end was cut by 1 base, the J end by 1 base, with 7 bases between. The germline gives CDR1 LNHDA, CDR2 SQIVND (reference sequence).

The gene calls are TRBV6-1 and TRBJ1-6, with 7 bases aligning to TRBD1. Germline CDR1 MNHNS, CDR2 SASEGT. CDR3 length equals 15 residues. V was clipped by 7 bases and J by 7 bases; unmatched bases: 10. CDR3 DNA sequence: TGTGCCAGCACCCTTAGACAGGGCCAAAATTCACCCCTCCACTTT. Translating gives CASTLRQGQNSPLHF.

This chain joins TRBV30 and TRBJ1-1; D remains ambiguous. The CDR3 is 13 amino acids. V gave up 4 bases and J gave up 1 base, with 10 bases separating them. Germline V gene sequence: CDR1 GTSNPN, CDR2 SVGIG (reference sequence). The CDR3 DNA follows: TGTGCCTGGAACTTGGGCTCGAACACTGAAGCTTTCTTT. Translated: CAWNLGSNTEAFF. The variable domain in full, completed from reference TRBV30 and TRBJ1-1, reads SQTIHQWPATLVQPVGSPLSLECTVEGTSNPNLYWYRQAAGRGLQLLFYSVGIGQISSEVPQNLSASRPQDRQFILSSKKLLLSDSGFYLCAWNLGSNTEAFFGQGTRLTVV.

The rearrangement uses TRBV7-8 and TRBJ2-1, with D uncertain. Trimming took off 1 base at V and 3 bases at J, with 7 bases between the two ends. The CDR3 is made up of 14 amino acids. The V gene's germline CDR1 is SGHVS and CDR2 FQNEAQ. The CDR3 reads CASSLVGDYNEQFF. The CDR3, as DNA: TGTGCCAGCAGCTTAGTAGGCGACTACAATGAGCAGTTCTTC.

The CDR3: CASRQASGGEQYF. The CDR3 bases are TGTGCCAGCAGGCAGGCCTCGGGAGGCGAGCAGTACTTC. The chain employs TRBV11-2 and TRBJ2-7; 7 positions match TRBD2. The CDR3 extends over 13 amino acids. V dropped 6 bases and J dropped 6; count of bases not matched to a gene: 8. Germline CDR1 is SGHAT and CDR2 is FQNNGV.

The chain combines TRBV19 with TRBJ2-7; D not certain. Germline V gene sequence: CDR1 LNHDA, CDR2 SQIVND (reference sequence). V lost 3 bases and J 0 bases, leaving 12 bases between the germline ends. The CDR3 is 15 residues long. CDR3: CASSMADHNSYEQYF. Here the CDR3 DNA reads TGTGCCAGTAGTATGGCCGATCACAACTCCTACGAGCAGTACTTC.

This clone has only a few counts. J is TRBJ1-1 and V is TRBV2; D is undetermined. V lost 7 bases to trimming and J lost 0 bases, with 6 bases between them. The CDR3 contains 12 residues. Per the germline V gene, CDR1 is SNHLY and CDR2 is FYNNEI. Here the CDR3 reads CASKNMNTEAFF. CDR3 bases: TGTGCCAGCAAGAACATGAACACTGAAGCTTTCTTT.

CDR3 protein: CASSLADTGLAPLHF. The CDR3 DNA reads as TGTGCCAGCAGTTTAGCTGACACAGGATTAGCACCCCTCCACTTT. V gene TRBV28 combines with J gene TRBJ1-6, with a possible D match to TRBD1 (5 bases). Trimming removed 2 bases from V and 11 bases from J, with 16 bases in between. This CDR3 has 15 amino acids. The germline CDR1 and CDR2 sequences are MDHEN and SYDVKM.